This T cell receptor beta chain was sequenced for a study of T cells in Graves' hyperthyroidism and ophthalmopathy. Active moderate-to-severe ophthalmopathy, Clinical Activity Score at least 3, NOSPECS at least 4, under 3 months' duration. Clinical symptoms, serum thyroxine, TRAb, thyroid ultrasound and orbital computed tomography informed diagnoses. Fresh 10 ml peripheral blood yielded PBMCs. This clonotype was seen ten or more times. The antigen remains unidentified. Study-level findings and limits: Blood also carried most thyroid clonotypes expanded above 0.001.

There were TCR beta CDR3 regions amplified from RNA transcripts. HTBI primers drove first-round RT-PCR of the TCR CDR3. Each CDR3 protein gets one entry after TCRdb re-called the multiplex PCR reads with MiXCR. Among 300,000 to 500,000 distinct CDR3 sequences listed, around 15% were seen once. The CDR3 is made up of 14 amino acids. V lost 6 bases, J lost 0 bases, and 9 bases lay in between. This receptor was identified in a man aged 50-60 years with Graves' ophthalmopathy. The chain carries TRBV12-3 or TRBV12-4 and TRBJ1-3; no clear D gene. The sample taken for sequencing was blood. The CDR3 spells CASRVGGSGNTIYF. CDR3 DNA sequence: TGTGCCAGCAGGGTTGGAGGCTCTGGAAACACCATATATTTT.